This T cell receptor beta chain was documented in a study of control samples from healthy donors and cancer patients. Data came from immunoSEQ multiplex PCR; TCRdb stores just in-frame clones and leaves some out. The sample consists of about 150,000 clones, more than 85% of them appearing once. The germline CDR1 and CDR2 sequences are ENHRY and SYGVKD. The CDR3 contains 14 residues. Trimming cost V 6 bases and J 4 bases, with 13 bases left between them. This TCR came from a middle-aged man in good health. Input material: blood. The genes are TRBV10-3 and TRBJ2-1; D unresolved. CDR3 region: CAIRSSRAYNEQFF. In DNA form, the CDR3 reads TGTGCCATCAGGAGTTCCCGGGCTTACAATGAGCAGTTCTTC.